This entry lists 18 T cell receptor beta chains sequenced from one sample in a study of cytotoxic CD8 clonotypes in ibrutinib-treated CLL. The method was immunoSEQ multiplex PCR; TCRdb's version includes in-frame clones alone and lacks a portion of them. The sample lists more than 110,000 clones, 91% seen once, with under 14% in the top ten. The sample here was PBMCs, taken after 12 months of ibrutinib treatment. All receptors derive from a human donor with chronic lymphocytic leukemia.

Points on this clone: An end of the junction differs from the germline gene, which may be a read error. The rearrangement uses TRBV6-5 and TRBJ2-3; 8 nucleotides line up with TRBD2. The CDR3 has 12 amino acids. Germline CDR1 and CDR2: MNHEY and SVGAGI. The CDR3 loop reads CASTQPGGGAVF. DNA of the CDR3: TGTGCCAGCACCCAGCCGGGGGGGGGTGCCGTTTTT.

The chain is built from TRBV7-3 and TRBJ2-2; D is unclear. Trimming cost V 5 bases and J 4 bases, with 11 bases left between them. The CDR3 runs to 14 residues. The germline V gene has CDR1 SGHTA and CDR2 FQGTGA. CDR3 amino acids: CASSPQSATGELFF. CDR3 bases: TGTGCCAGCAGCCCCCAATCGGCCACCGGGGAGCTGTTTTTT. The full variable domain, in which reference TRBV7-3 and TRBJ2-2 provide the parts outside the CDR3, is GAGVSQTPSNKVTEKGKYVELRCDPISGHTALYWYRQSLGQGPEFLIYFQGTGAADDSGLPNDRFFAVRPEGSVSTLKIQRTERGDSAVYLCASSPQSATGELFFGEGSRLTVL.

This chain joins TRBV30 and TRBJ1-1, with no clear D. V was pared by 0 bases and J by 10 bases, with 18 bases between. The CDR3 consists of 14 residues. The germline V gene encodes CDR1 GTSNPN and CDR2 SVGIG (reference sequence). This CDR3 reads CAWSVNLRDPGAFF. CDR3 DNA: TGTGCCTGGAGTGTAAACCTGAGAGATCCGGGAGCTTTCTTT.

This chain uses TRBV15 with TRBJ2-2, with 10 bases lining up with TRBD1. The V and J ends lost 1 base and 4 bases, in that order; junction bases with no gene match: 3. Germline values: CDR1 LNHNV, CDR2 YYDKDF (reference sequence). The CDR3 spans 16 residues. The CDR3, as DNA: TGTGCCACCAGCAGAGTACGGGACAGGGGCACCGGGGAGCTGTTTTTT. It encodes CATSRVRDRGTGELFF.

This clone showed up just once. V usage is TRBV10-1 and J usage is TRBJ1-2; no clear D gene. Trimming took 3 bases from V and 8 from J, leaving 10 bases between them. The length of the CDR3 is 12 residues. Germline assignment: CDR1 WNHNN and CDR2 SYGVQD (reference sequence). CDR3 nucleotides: TGCGCCAGCAGTGATACTTCAGAGGGCTACACCTTC. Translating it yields CASSDTSEGYTF.

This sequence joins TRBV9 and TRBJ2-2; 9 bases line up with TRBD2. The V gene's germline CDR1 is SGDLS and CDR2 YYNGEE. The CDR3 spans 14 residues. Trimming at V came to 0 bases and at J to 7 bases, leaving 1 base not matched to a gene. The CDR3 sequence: CASSVGLAVGELFF. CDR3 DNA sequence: TGTGCCAGCAGCGTAGGACTAGCGGTCGGGGAGCTGTTTTTT.

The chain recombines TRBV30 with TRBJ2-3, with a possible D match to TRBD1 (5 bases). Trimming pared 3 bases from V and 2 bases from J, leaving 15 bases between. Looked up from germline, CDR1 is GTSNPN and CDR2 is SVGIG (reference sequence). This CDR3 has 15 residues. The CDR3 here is CAWSPGQGITDTQYF. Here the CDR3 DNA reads TGTGCCTGGAGCCCCGGACAAGGGATCACAGATACGCAGTATTTT.

Written as DNA, the CDR3 is TGTGCCAGCAGCTTAGGAAGGAGATCGACCAACTACGAGCAGTACTTC. Its protein is CASSLGRRSTNYEQYF. The rearrangement links TRBV11-2 to TRBJ2-7; D gene uncertain. V was cut by 1 base and J by 3 bases, with 16 bases left in between. The germline gives CDR1 SGHAT, CDR2 FQNNGV. The CDR3 spans 16 residues. The full variable domain, rest sourced from reference TRBV11-2 and TRBJ2-7, is EAGVAQSPRYKIIEKRQSVAFWCNPISGHATLYWYQQILGQGPKLLIQFQNNGVVDDSQLPKDRFSAERLKGVDSTLKIQPAKLEDSAVYLCASSLGRRSTNYEQYFGPGTRLTVT.

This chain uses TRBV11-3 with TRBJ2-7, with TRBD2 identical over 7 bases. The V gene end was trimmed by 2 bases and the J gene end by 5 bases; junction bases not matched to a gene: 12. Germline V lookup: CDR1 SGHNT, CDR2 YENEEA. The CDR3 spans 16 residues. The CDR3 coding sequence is TGTGCCAGCAGCTTAAGGGGAGGGGCTCTACTCGACGAGCAGTACTTC. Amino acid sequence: CASSLRGGALLDEQYF.

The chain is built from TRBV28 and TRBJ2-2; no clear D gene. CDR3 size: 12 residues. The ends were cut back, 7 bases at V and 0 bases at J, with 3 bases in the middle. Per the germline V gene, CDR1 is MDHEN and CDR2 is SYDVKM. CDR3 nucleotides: TGTGCCAGCACTACGAACACCGGGGAGCTGTTTTTT. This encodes CASTTNTGELFF. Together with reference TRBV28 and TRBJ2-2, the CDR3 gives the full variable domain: DVKVTQSSRYLVKRTGEKVFLECVQDMDHENMFWYRQDPGLGLRLIYFSYDVKMKEKGDIPEGYSVSREKKERFSLILESASTNQTSMYLCASTTNTGELFFGEGSRLTVL.

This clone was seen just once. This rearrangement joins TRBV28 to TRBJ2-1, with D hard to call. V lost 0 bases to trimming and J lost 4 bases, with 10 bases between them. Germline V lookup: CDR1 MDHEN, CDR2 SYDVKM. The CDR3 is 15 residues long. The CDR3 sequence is CASSLWTGEYNEQFF. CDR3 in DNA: TGTGCCAGCAGTTTATGGACGGGCGAATACAATGAGCAGTTCTTC.

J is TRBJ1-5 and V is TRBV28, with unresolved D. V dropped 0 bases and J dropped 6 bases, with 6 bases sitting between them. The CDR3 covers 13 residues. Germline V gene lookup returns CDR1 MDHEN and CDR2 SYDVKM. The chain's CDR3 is CASSLWGSQPQHF. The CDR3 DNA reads TGTGCCAGCAGTTTATGGGGGAGTCAGCCCCAGCATTTT.

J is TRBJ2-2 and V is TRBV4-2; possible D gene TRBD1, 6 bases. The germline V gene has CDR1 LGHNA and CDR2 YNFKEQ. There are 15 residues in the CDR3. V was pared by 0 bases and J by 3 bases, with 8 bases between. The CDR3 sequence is CASSQEHRDTGELFF. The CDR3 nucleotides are TGTGCCAGCAGCCAAGAACACAGGGACACCGGGGAGCTGTTTTTT.

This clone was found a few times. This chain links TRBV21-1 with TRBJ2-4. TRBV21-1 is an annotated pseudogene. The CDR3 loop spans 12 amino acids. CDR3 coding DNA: TGTGCCATGACCTTAGCCAAAAACATTCAGTACTTC. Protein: CAMTLAKNIQYF.

CDR3 nucleotides: TGTGCCAGCAGTTTGCGAACAGGGCGGGAGGAGCAGTTCTTC. Its translation: CASSLRTGREEQFF. The chain is built from TRBV28 and TRBJ2-1; TRBD2 might be the D (7 bases). The germline CDR1 and CDR2 sequences are MDHEN and SYDVKM. The CDR3 runs 14 residues. With 3 bases removed from V and 10 bases from J, the gap between germline ends came to 16 bases.

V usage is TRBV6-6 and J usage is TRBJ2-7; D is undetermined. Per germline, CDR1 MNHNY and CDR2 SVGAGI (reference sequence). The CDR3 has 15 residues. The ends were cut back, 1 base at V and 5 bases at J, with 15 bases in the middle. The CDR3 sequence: CASSYLIEPVNEQYF. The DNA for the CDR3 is TGTGCCAGCAGTTACTTAATCGAACCCGTAAACGAGCAGTACTTC.

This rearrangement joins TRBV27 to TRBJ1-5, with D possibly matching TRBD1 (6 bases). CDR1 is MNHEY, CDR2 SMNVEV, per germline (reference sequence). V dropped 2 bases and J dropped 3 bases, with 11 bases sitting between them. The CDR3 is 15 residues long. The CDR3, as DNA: TGTGCCAGCAGTTTACTTGGGGGCCCCAATCAGCCCCAGCATTTT. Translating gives CASSLLGGPNQPQHF.

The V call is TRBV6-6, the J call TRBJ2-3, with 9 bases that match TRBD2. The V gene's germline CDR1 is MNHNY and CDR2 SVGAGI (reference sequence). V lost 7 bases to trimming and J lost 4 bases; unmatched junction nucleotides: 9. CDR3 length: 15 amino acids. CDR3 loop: CASITPAGGADTQYF. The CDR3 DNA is TGTGCCAGCATCACCCCCGCGGGAGGGGCAGATACGCAGTATTTT.